These T cell receptor beta chains were read from a single sample in a study of shared clonotypes between healthy human individuals. Assay used: immunoSEQ multiplex PCR; TCRdb lists only in-frame clones, some missing. The data show 2,500,000 or so clones, roughly 93% seen once. The sample was naive CD4+ T cells from PBMCs. The receptors come from a man aged 18-30 years in good health. Some clones in this sample may be carry-over from other donors' samples. Both conserved end residues are trimmed from each CDR3. A D gene is named only where the DNA matches it firmly. Clone size is shown for a subset of rows, as once, few, many or a class of expanded clone.

>NA|NA|TRBJ2-5|TRBV30
AWCPGRQETQY
>NA|TRBD1|TRBJ2-7|TRBV27
ASSLRPTGANYEQY
>NA|NA|TRBJ2-3|TRBV27
ASRTGQSTDTQY
>NA|TRBD1|TRBJ2-5|TRBV5-5
ASSLAVQGAQETQY
>NA|TRBD1|TRBJ1-1|TRBV9
ASSVEAGQGSNRAF
>NA|NA|TRBJ2-2|TRBV7-3
ASRSLRTGELF
>NA|TRBD1|TRBJ1-2|TRBV7-2
ASSLAGGGPAYGYT
>NA|NA|TRBJ1-2|TRBV7-9
ASSPHNPELWMGYT
>once|NA|TRBJ2-7|TRBV4-1
ASSHTYSLRASQY
>NA|NA|TRBJ2-2|TRBV2
ASSESGWGTGELF
>NA|TRBD2|TRBJ2-4|TRBV6-6
ASSYVGRENIQY
>NA|NA|TRBJ2-5|TRBV10-1
ASSVRFQETQY
>NA|NA|TRBJ1-2|TRBV19
ASTEGFYYGYT
>NA|TRBD1|TRBJ2-2|TRBV5-8
ASSYRGRGTGELF
>NA|NA|TRBJ1-3|TRBV5-1
ASSFHQGRAGNTIY
>NA|NA|TRBJ2-4|TRBV29-1
SVEKGAKNIQY
>NA|NA|TRBJ1-4|TRBV29-1
SGQDSLNEKLF
>NA|TRBD2|TRBJ2-1|TRBV5-1
ASSLGASGREGEQF
>NA|TRBD2|TRBJ2-3|TRBV15
ATSREGGRTDTQY
>NA|NA|TRBJ2-1|TRBV10-1
ASSEGTPPYNEQF
>once|TRBD1|TRBJ1-5|TRBV7-9
ASSLLGQGNQPQH
>NA|NA|TRBJ2-7|TRBV19
ASSRNRGGEQY
>NA|NA|TRBJ1-2|TRBV5-4
ASSFYSTFNYGYT
>NA|TRBD1|TRBJ2-5|TRBV5-1
ASSPTTTGGSGETQY
>NA|TRBD1|TRBJ2-7|TRBV4-2
ASSQSPWGTGGGEQY
>NA|NA|TRBJ1-3|TRBV5-1
ASSLGIERVSTIY
>NA|TRBD1|TRBJ2-5|TRBV30
AWNGQGATEETQY
>NA|NA|TRBJ1-2|TRBV6-1
ASHEGGKGGYT
>NA|TRBD2|TRBJ2-1|TRBV28
ASTSRRDYFNNEQF
>NA|TRBD2|TRBJ2-3|TRBV18
ASSPPSREGTDTQY
>NA|TRBD1|TRBJ2-2|TRBV9
ASSVTGANGELF
>NA|TRBD1|TRBJ2-7|TRBV28
ASRHPPGQKSSYEQY
>NA|NA|TRBJ2-1|TRBV20-1
SAMAGSDF
>NA|NA|TRBJ1-2|TRBV5-1
ASSLDPGRREGYT
>NA|NA|TRBJ2-3|TRBV20-1
SAPFRGTQY
>NA|NA|TRBJ2-7|TRBV11-1
ASSLSEGTYEQY
>NA|NA|TRBJ2-7|TRBV28
ASSGAGSGSYEQY
>NA|NA|TRBJ1-3|TRBV28
ASNRDGNTIY
>NA|TRBD1|TRBJ1-4|TRBV4-3
ASSQDLRGQGNEKLF
>NA|NA|TRBJ2-1|TRBV18
ASSSQGNNEQF
>NA|NA|TRBJ2-2|TRBV7-3
ASSLTDTGELF
>NA|NA|TRBJ1-3|TRBV11-1
ASSVGGGNTIY
>NA|TRBD1|TRBJ1-1|TRBV5-6
ASSSGTGGRGTEAF
>NA|TRBD2|TRBJ2-3|TRBV5-1
ASSSLAGAQGTQY
>NA|TRBD2|TRBJ2-1|TRBV5-8
ASSLLTSGYNEQF
>NA|NA|TRBJ2-3|TRBV27
ASSSLVGLTQY
>NA|NA|TRBJ1-1|TRBV5-1
ASSLAPQNTEAF
>NA|NA|TRBJ2-3|TRBV2
ASSGASPGLDTQY
>once|TRBD2|TRBJ2-1|TRBV10-3
AISDVAGGSYNEQF
>NA|TRBD2|TRBJ2-2|TRBV9
ASSVVPSGSTGELF
>NA|NA|TRBJ2-1|TRBV14
ASTEGVYNEQF
>NA|TRBD2|TRBJ2-1|TRBV29-1
SVGGLAYNEQF
>NA|TRBD1|TRBJ1-2|TRBV19
ASRWDRGLTNYGYT
>NA|NA|TRBJ1-2|TRBV6-1
ASSEVSTGRVGYT